This T cell receptor (beta chain) was identified in a study of naive and memory T cell subsets. Study results and limitations: This RNA-based method may be sensitive to activation-related transcript changes.

An oligonucleotide containing a UMI was ligated to the 3' end of TCR cDNA. Unsorted total RNA, roughly 1 to 1000 ng, was DNase treated before reverse transcription. Ligated cDNA underwent four rounds of PCR with nested alpha and beta constant region primers and SP2. Blood and skin TCR RNA was reverse transcribed with alpha and beta constant primers. Each CDR3 protein gets one entry after TCRdb re-called the 5' RACE reads with MiXCR. This sample has about 48,000 distinct CDR3 sequences, with approximately 4.5% found just once. This CDR3 has 13 residues. Germline assignment: CDR1 SQVTM and CDR2 ANQGSEA. V gave up 2 bases and J gave up 3 bases, with 9 bases separating them. Many counts were recorded for this clonotype. What it binds is unknown.

The origin of this receptor is a female donor in good health. The rearrangement links TRBV29-1 to TRBJ2-3, with no clear D. The CDR3 sequence is CSVEFKATDTQYF. Here the CDR3 DNA reads TGCAGCGTTGAATTCAAAGCTACAGATACGCAGTATTTT.